This T cell receptor beta chain was sequenced in a study of T cells in Graves' hyperthyroidism and ophthalmopathy. Study results and limitations: Model predictions of ophthalmopathy came a median around 6.5 months before onset.

Exclusions: uncontrolled infection, other autoimmune disease, pregnancy, lactation. Orbital computed tomography and thyroid ultrasound, together with serum TRAb and thyroxine and clinical symptoms, were used for diagnoses. Fresh peripheral blood, 9.5 to 10 ml of it, supplied the PBMCs. Unmatched junction bases numbered 6, after V lost 6 bases and J lost 7 bases. The CDR3 is made up of 14 amino acids. Germline V lookup: CDR1 MDHEN, CDR2 SYDVKM. This clonotype was picked up a small number of times. The target antigen is unknown. Amplified TCR beta CDR3 regions derived from RNA transcripts. The HTBI primer set drove a first-round RT-PCR of the TCR CDR3. TCRdb processed the multiplex PCR reads anew with MiXCR; each CDR3 protein has one entry. The sample includes roughly 650,000 distinct CDR3 sequences, roughly 15% of them seen just once.

The clonotype originates from a woman aged 40 to 50 with Graves' ophthalmopathy. V is TRBV28 and J is TRBJ1-4, with TRBD1 matching over 9 bases. The source material was blood. CDR3 residues: CASSTTGGVEKLFF. For the CDR3, the DNA is TGTGCCAGCAGCACCACAGGGGGCGTTGAAAAACTGTTTTTT.